Below are 28 T cell receptor beta chains sequenced from a single sample in a study of blood T cell repertoires in COVID-19. This table comes from immunoSEQ multiplex PCR, and its TCRdb copy is limited to in-frame clones, with some not included. This sample has over 75,000 clones, with 60% to 85% found just once. The sequencing sample was made of peripheral blood. These receptors originate from a human donor in a cohort sampled during active COVID-19.

The chain has TRBV28 and TRBJ2-2; 11 nucleotides line up with TRBD1. This CDR3 spans 16 amino acids. Germline CDR1 reads MDHEN; CDR2 reads SYDVKM. V shed 7 bases and J 8 bases; nucleotides not matched to a gene: 12. CDR3 amino acids: CASIPGQGAASGELFF. The CDR3 nucleotides are TGTGCCAGCATCCCCGGACAGGGGGCGGCTTCAGGGGAGCTGTTTTTT.

This clone is a singleton in its sample. This sequence joins TRBV4-1 and TRBJ2-7; TRBD1 is a possible D gene (6 bases). V shed 0 bases and J shed 4 bases, with 13 bases lying between them. The germline V gene encodes CDR1 MGHRA and CDR2 YSYEKL. The CDR3 runs 15 residues. DNA for the CDR3: TGCGCCAGCAGCCAAGATGATGGGACATCGTACGAGCAGTACTTC. Encoded protein: CASSQDDGTSYEQYF.

The chain recombines TRBV6-1 with TRBJ1-1, with a tentative D call TRBD1 (5 bases). The CDR3 length is 14 residues. Trimming pared 8 bases from V and 1 base from J, leaving 14 bases between. Germline CDR1 reads MNHNS; CDR2 reads SASEGT. This CDR3 is CASQTGGKNTEAFF. Written as DNA, the CDR3 is TGTGCCAGCCAAACGGGGGGAAAGAACACTGAAGCTTTCTTT.

In this sample, this clone turned up once. The rearrangement joins TRBV30 to TRBJ2-5; 12 bases line up with TRBD2. This CDR3 has 16 amino acids. CDR1 and CDR2 (germline): GTSNPN, SVGIG (reference sequence). The V and J ends lost 0 bases and 2 bases, in that order; junction bases with no gene match: 4. Here the CDR3 reads CAWSVAGLAGQETQYF. As DNA, the CDR3 is TGTGCCTGGAGTGTAGCCGGACTAGCGGGGCAAGAGACCCAGTACTTC.

This chain links TRBV5-4 with TRBJ1-5, with 7 bases matching TRBD1. V was pared by 4 bases and J by 6 bases, with 10 bases of the junction left unmatched. The CDR3 has 15 residues. Germline V gives CDR1 SGHNT, CDR2 YYREEE (reference sequence). The CDR3 nucleotides read TGTGCCAGCAGCCCCGGCAGGGGGATAGGTCAGCCCCAGCATTTT. Translation: CASSPGRGIGQPQHF.

This clone was recorded many times. CDR3 sequence: CASSPAQGSYEQYF. CDR3 in DNA: TGTGCCAGCAGTCCGGCCCAGGGGTCCTACGAGCAGTACTTC. The rearrangement links TRBV28 to TRBJ2-7; D may be TRBD1 (6 bases). V was clipped by 5 bases and J by 1 base, with 12 bases between them. Germline V gives CDR1 MDHEN, CDR2 SYDVKM. This CDR3 contains 14 residues.

The count of this clone is one. This chain uses TRBV2 with TRBJ1-1; D might be TRBD1 (5 bases). V lost 1 base and J lost 4, with 13 bases in between. Looked up from germline, CDR1 is SNHLY and CDR2 is FYNNEI. The CDR3 is 15 residues long. The CDR3 DNA sequence: TGTGCCAGCAGTGAAGTAGCGGGCGGGGGCACTGAAGCTTTCTTT. Its protein is CASSEVAGGGTEAFF.

V and J are TRBV23-1 and TRBJ1-2, with TRBD1 as a possible D gene (6 bases). TRBV23-1 is sorted into the ORF group, with uncertain function. The CDR3 is 16 residues long. V lost 4 bases and J lost 3, with 18 bases in between. The CDR3 DNA follows: TGCGCCAGCAGTCTGTACAGGGAAACCCTTGACTATGGCTACACCTTC. This codes for CASSLYRETLDYGYTF.

The gene calls are TRBV6-2 or TRBV6-3 and TRBJ1-1, with D uncertain. Trimming cost V 1 base and J 5 bases, with 11 bases left between them. The CDR3 length is 14 residues. CDR1 and CDR2 (germline): MNHEY, SVGEGT. The CDR3 region has the DNA TGTGCCAGCAGTTACTACAGTTCGGCGACTGAAGCTTTCTTT. Translation gives CASSYYSSATEAFF.

The chain has TRBV6-5 and TRBJ2-7; D possibly corresponds to TRBD2 (5 bases). Trimming cost V 7 bases and J 0 bases, with 10 bases left between them. The V gene's germline CDR1 is MNHEY and CDR2 SVGAGI. The CDR3 is 13 residues long. The CDR3 region is CASNEGFSYEQYF. CDR3 nucleotide sequence: TGTGCCAGCAACGAGGGTTTCTCCTACGAGCAGTACTTC.

This clone was counted a few times. This chain joins TRBV4-1 and TRBJ1-1; D may be TRBD1 (5 bases). This CDR3 has 16 residues. In germline, CDR1 is MGHRA, CDR2 YSYEKL. V lost 0 bases, J lost 0 bases, and 11 bases lay in between. CDR3 in amino acids: CASSQEWGSLNTEAFF. The CDR3 nucleotides are TGCGCCAGCAGCCAAGAGTGGGGCAGCTTGAACACTGAAGCTTTCTTT.

This rearrangement joins TRBV5-1 to TRBJ2-7, with 7 bases matching TRBD1. Trimming removed 4 bases from V and 2 bases from J; junction bases left unmatched: 6. Germline CDR1 and CDR2: SGHRS and YFSETQ. This CDR3 spans 14 amino acids. CDR3 amino acids: CASSPGTEAYEQYF. CDR3 in DNA: TGCGCCAGCAGCCCGGGGACAGAAGCCTACGAGCAGTACTTC.

Of note for this clone: At one boundary the junction diverges from the germline segment, which might be a read error. The chain uses TRBV29-1 and TRBJ1-2; D remains ambiguous. Germline V lookup: CDR1 SQVTM, CDR2 ANQGSEA. The CDR3 consists of 11 residues. CDR3 in amino acids: CSVEDFYGYTF. The CDR3 DNA reads as TGCAGCGTAGAAGACTTCTATGGCTACACCTTC.

In this sample, this clone turned up a few times. The rearrangement links TRBV5-4 to TRBJ2-1; D may be TRBD2 (5 bases). Trimming stripped 6 bases from V and 0 bases from J, with 10 bases between. The CDR3 contains 14 residues. Germline V gene sequence: CDR1 SGHNT, CDR2 YYREEE (reference sequence). CDR3 protein: CASNPGSSYNEQFF. CDR3 coding DNA: TGTGCCAGCAACCCGGGAAGCTCCTACAATGAGCAGTTCTTC.

This clone occurred once. The V and J genes are TRBV5-4 and TRBJ1-3; D gene ambiguous. CDR3 length: 15 residues. The V and J ends lost 4 bases and 0 bases respectively, with 11 bases between them. In germline, CDR1 is SGHNT, CDR2 YYREEE (reference sequence). The CDR3 sequence is CASSPTVLSGNTIYF. CDR3 in DNA: TGTGCCAGCAGCCCGACTGTTCTCTCTGGAAACACCATATATTTT.

The chain carries TRBV6-5 and TRBJ2-2; TRBD2 matches 8 bases. The length of the CDR3 is 16 residues. With 0 bases clipped from V and 3 bases from J, the junction kept 3 bases outside the gene matches. Per germline, CDR1 MNHEY and CDR2 SVGAGI. The CDR3 DNA reads TGTGCCAGCAGTTACTCAACTAGCGGATACACCGGGGAGCTGTTTTTT. It translates to CASSYSTSGYTGELFF.

As for this clone: It is likely a read error, because the conserved phenylalanine at the end of the CDR3 is missing. The DNA is omitted, as the CDR3 cannot be located on it reliably, and the CDR3 follows TCRdb's listing. The chain combines TRBV7-2 with TRBJ1-1. Germline lookup yields CDR1 SGHTA and CDR2 FQGNSA. The CDR3 adds up to 15 amino acids, both ends counted. The CDR3 sequence: CASSLSSTAGTDIPL.

The chain has TRBV4-2 and TRBJ2-7; D may be TRBD1 (6 bases). The CDR3 length is 13 residues. Germline V gene lookup returns CDR1 LGHNA and CDR2 YNFKEQ. Trimming stripped 4 bases from V and 6 bases from J, with 13 bases between. In DNA, the CDR3 is TGTGCCAGCAGCCCCCAGGGGAGCGGCGAGCAGTACTTC. It encodes CASSPQGSGEQYF.

The chain carries TRBV7-9 and TRBJ2-7, with a possible D match to TRBD1 (5 bases). The CDR3 sequence is 13 residues long. The V end lost 4 bases, the J end lost 3 bases, and 10 bases lay between the germline ends. From germline, CDR1 is SEHNR and CDR2 FQNEAQ (reference sequence). The CDR3 loop is CASSSGLGYEQYF. The DNA for the CDR3 is TGTGCCAGCAGCTCAGGGTTAGGCTACGAGCAGTACTTC. The complete variable domain, with remaining parts taken from reference TRBV7-9 and TRBJ2-7, reads DTGVSQNPRHKITKRGQNVTFRCDPISEHNRLYWYRQTLGQGPEFLTYFQNEAQLEKSRLLSDRFSAERPKGSFSTLEIQRTEQGDSAMYLCASSSGLGYEQYFGPGTRLTVT.

The chain carries TRBV14 and TRBJ2-7, with TRBD1 identical over 10 bases. The V segment lost 4 bases and the J segment 8 bases; nucleotides outside the gene matches: 11. Per the germline V gene, CDR1 is SGHDN and CDR2 is FVKESK. CDR3 length: 15 amino acids. CDR3: CASSRSGQGIIQQYF. CDR3 coding DNA: TGTGCCAGCAGCCGCTCGGGACAGGGGATCATACAGCAGTACTTC.

This chain links TRBV6-6 with TRBJ2-3; D uncertain. With 5 bases removed from V and 0 bases from J, the gap between germline ends came to 6 bases. Germline lookup yields CDR1 MNHNY and CDR2 SVGAGI (reference sequence). The CDR3 has 13 amino acids. CDR3 bases: TGTGCCAGCAGTGTCCTCAGCACAGATACGCAGTATTTT. Its protein product is CASSVLSTDTQYF.

The rearrangement uses TRBV5-4 and TRBJ1-1; the match to TRBD1 covers 12 bases. The CDR3 length is 14 residues. The germline V gene has CDR1 SGHNT and CDR2 YYREEE (reference sequence). Unmatched junction bases numbered 3, after V lost 5 bases and J lost 4 bases. CDR3 protein: CASSGTGGVTEAFF. The CDR3 DNA reads as TGTGCCAGCAGTGGGACAGGGGGCGTCACTGAAGCTTTCTTT.

In this sample, this clone turned up a few times. The chain recombines TRBV30 with TRBJ2-7; TRBD1 matches 7 bases. CDR1 is GTSNPN and CDR2 is SVGIG in the germline V gene (reference sequence). The CDR3 extends over 13 amino acids. The trim removed 2 bases at V and 12 bases at J, leaving 13 bases unmatched. CDR3 protein: CAWSHNTGTEPYV. In DNA, the CDR3 is TGTGCCTGGAGTCACAACACCGGGACAGAACCGTACGTC.

The chain uses TRBV7-2 and TRBJ2-1; 9 bases are shared with TRBD1. There are 15 residues in the CDR3. V lost 1 base, J lost 8 bases, and 6 bases stayed unmatched. The germline CDR1 and CDR2 sequences are SGHTA and FQGNSA. CDR3 amino acids: CASSLEGQGGDEQFF. CDR3 nucleotide sequence: TGTGCCAGCAGCTTAGAGGGACAGGGAGGTGATGAGCAGTTCTTC.

The rearrangement uses TRBV11-2 and TRBJ2-1; weak D call: TRBD1 (6 bases). Germline values: CDR1 SGHAT, CDR2 FQNNGV. The CDR3 has 16 residues. V lost 0 bases and J 2 bases, leaving 11 bases between the germline ends. DNA for the CDR3: TGTGCCAGCAGCTTAGATGCAGGGGATCCCTACAATGAGCAGTTCTTC. This sequence encodes CASSLDAGDPYNEQFF.

The J gene is TRBJ2-3, the V gene TRBV27; possibly TRBD2 for D (7 bases). The CDR3 contains 16 residues. The V gene's germline CDR1 is MNHEY and CDR2 SMNVEV (reference sequence). Trimming pared 8 bases from V and 2 bases from J, leaving 20 bases between. The CDR3 nucleotides read TGTGCCAGCGACCCCAAAGGGGGGGGCATCACAGATACGCAGTATTTT. Amino acids: CASDPKGGGITDTQYF.

This chain joins TRBV6-2 or TRBV6-3 and TRBJ1-1; D unresolved. Trimming took off 2 bases at V and 2 bases at J, with 6 bases between the two ends. CDR3 size: 13 residues. Germline-derived CDR1 and CDR2 are MNHEY and SVGEGT. CDR3 residues: CASSYPGNTEAFF. CDR3 nucleotides: TGTGCCAGCAGTTACCCGGGAAACACTGAAGCTTTCTTT.

The chain employs TRBV5-6 and TRBJ1-5; D call uncertain. Germline CDR1 and CDR2: SGHDT and YYEEEE. Trimming shortened V by 3 bases and J by 7 bases, and 8 bases separated the two germline ends. This CDR3 is 12 amino acids long. The CDR3 protein is CASSYPGQPQHF. The DNA of the CDR3 is TGTGCCAGCAGCTATCCCGGGCAGCCCCAGCATTTT.